This T cell receptor beta chain originates from a study of blood T cell repertoires in COVID-19 (dated by TCRdb to the early 2020s). General notes on the study: The collaborator samples originated in the United States, Italy and Spain and spanned the acute and convalescent phases of COVID-19. A de-identified subject ID, COVID-19 status, age in years and sex were almost always included in the sample metadata. The repertoires were released in a freely available public database intended as a resource for research on the immune response to SARS-CoV-2. The material from the prospective study consisted of cDNA or gDNA derived from T cells, B-cell-depleted T cells, or PBMCs. Samples came from the ongoing ImmuneRACE study (first 160 participants) plus 1,254 subjects from 6 global collaborators. Deeply sampled blood TCRbeta repertoires from subjects exposed to, actively infected with, or recovered from COVID-19 were included in the dataset. Where HLA class I and class II types were available, the types were taken from metadata supplied by the sample provider, not from assay-based typing. General findings and caveats noted by the study authors: How much clinical and demographic metadata was included differed by source and by participant, and the metadata was provided uncurated.

For this clone: Its antigen target is currently unknown. No base-level quality is on record; no much larger clone is a single base apart.

The immunoSEQ Assay, a bias-controlled multiplex PCR, was used to amplify TCRbeta CDR3 regions from genomic DNA. Per the source publication's procedure: Within the assay, amplification of reference gene primers was used to estimate how many nucleated cells each sample contained. To quantify the absolute abundance of each unique TCRbeta CDR3 rearrangement, sequence reads were collapsed and filtered. For each sample, productive Simpson clonality was calculated as the square root of Simpson's diversity index across productive rearrangements. TCRdb holds this immuneACCESS table with in-frame rearrangements only. Some clones are missing; in checked studies, unresolved V genes explain under half, and the rest has no known cause. The DNA gave D and trimming, while V, J and clone size come from that table. The sample data list 200,000 to 250,000 clones, and 88% of these were observed just once. About 1.3% of the sample rests with the top ten.

The CDR3 starts with the cysteine, ends with the phenylalanine, and has 15 residues. Only the CDR3 DNA is retained, 45 bases long and in frame from the first base. Reading the germline V gene gives CDR1 SGHAT and CDR2 FQNNGV. The junction carries 17 bases between V and J, which are trimmed by 4 bases and 8 bases respectively. Collaborating institutions collected whole blood in K2EDTA tubes following their own protocols. For TCRbeta analysis, collaborators shipped samples in one of three forms: frozen whole blood, isolated PBMCs, or DNA extracted from either of those sample types. The chain uses TRBV11-2 and TRBJ1-4; a tentative D match to TRBD1 spans 5 bases. Sequenced sample: peripheral blood. The source of this sequence is an elderly man with acute or convalescent COVID-19. The DNA is as follows: TGTGCCAGCAGCTCGAGATCCAGGGTTCGGGAAAAACTGTTTTTT. Translated, this gives CASSSRSRVREKLFF.